The 13 T cell receptor beta chains listed next were all sequenced from one sample in a study of PD-1 blockade in classical Hodgkin lymphoma. This table comes from immunoSEQ multiplex PCR, and its TCRdb copy is limited to in-frame clones, with some not included. The repertoire has roughly 100,000 clones, approximately 90% of them found once; the top ten carry around 20%. The sample's time point: cycle 4 day 1 (C4D1), after less than 7 weeks of nivolumab. Following autologous stem cell transplantation, relapse occurred in every patient, and exposure to brentuximab vedotin varied. The sample consisted of peripheral blood mononuclear cells (PBMCs), taken before the fourth cycle of nivolumab. These receptors all come from a human donor with classical Hodgkin lymphoma.

J is TRBJ2-7 and V is TRBV15; D is possibly TRBD2 (5 bases). Germline CDR1 is LNHNV and CDR2 is YYDKDF (reference sequence). This CDR3 is 13 amino acids long. V shed 4 bases and J shed 6 bases, with 13 bases lying between them. CDR3 sequence reads: CATSKAVVREQYF. CDR3 coding DNA: TGTGCCACCAGCAAAGCGGTTGTACGCGAGCAGTACTTC.

The rearrangement uses TRBV2 and TRBJ1-2; perhaps TRBD1 as D (6 bases). CDR3 length equals 14 residues. Germline loops: CDR1 SNHLY, CDR2 FYNNEI. The V gene lost 3 bases and the J gene lost 0 bases, with 8 bases spanning the gap. CDR3 coding DNA: TGTGCCAGCAGTGAGGGACAAACTAACTATGGCTACACCTTC. Encoded protein: CASSEGQTNYGYTF.

The chain is built from TRBV5-1 and TRBJ2-7; 8 nucleotides align to TRBD2. Trimming cost V 3 bases and J 1 base; bases outside gene matches: 6. Per the germline V gene, CDR1 is SGHRS and CDR2 is YFSETQ. The CDR3 contains 15 residues. The CDR3 nucleotides read TGCGCCAGCAGCTACCCGGGACTAGGATCCTACGAGCAGTACTTC. It specifies CASSYPGLGSYEQYF.

The genes are TRBV14 and TRBJ2-1; 10 bases map to TRBD2. With V trimmed by 0 bases and J by 6 bases, 11 bases remained unmatched. The CDR3 extends over 18 amino acids. Per the germline V gene, CDR1 is SGHDN and CDR2 is FVKESK. CDR3 loop: CASSQDSEVLAGANEQFF. In DNA, the CDR3 is TGTGCCAGCAGCCAAGATTCAGAGGTGCTAGCGGGAGCCAATGAGCAGTTCTTC.

This clone occurred once. This chain links TRBV7-8 with TRBJ2-7; D is possibly TRBD1 or TRBD2 (6 bases each). The CDR3 length is 14 residues. Looked up from germline, CDR1 is SGHVS and CDR2 is FQNEAQ. Trimming stripped 6 bases from V and 5 bases from J, with 17 bases between. The CDR3 spells CASSFTGTGDEQYF. The CDR3 DNA reads TGTGCCAGCAGTTTCACAGGGACTGGCGACGAGCAGTACTTC.

The chain is built from TRBV11-2 and TRBJ2-3; TRBD2 matches 11 bases. Germline assignment: CDR1 SGHAT and CDR2 FQNNGV. V was clipped by 5 bases and J by 1 base; unmatched bases: 8. The CDR3 covers 17 residues. DNA of the CDR3: TGTGCCAGCAGCGCCACTAGCGGGAGAGGTGGCACAGATACGCAGTATTTT. Protein sequence: CASSATSGRGGTDTQYF.

The rearrangement links TRBV28 to TRBJ1-5, with D uncertain. V lost 8 bases and J lost 2, with 10 bases in between. The CDR3 runs to 13 residues. Germline V gives CDR1 MDHEN, CDR2 SYDVKM. The CDR3 nucleotides read TGTGCCAGCCAGGCGGTGGGCAATCAGCCCCAGCATTTT. It encodes CASQAVGNQPQHF.

The chain is built from TRBV4-3 and TRBJ2-1; 12 bases agree with TRBD2. The CDR3 has 16 residues. CDR1 is LGHNA, CDR2 YSLEER, per germline. Trimming at V came to 1 base and at J to 4 bases, leaving 2 bases not matched to a gene. The CDR3 nucleotides read TGCGCCAGCAGCCAAGGGGGGACTAGCGGGTACAATGAGCAGTTCTTC. It is translated as CASSQGGTSGYNEQFF.

The chain is built from TRBV7-2 and TRBJ2-5; D may be TRBD1 or TRBD2 (7 bases each). CDR3 length equals 15 residues. Between the trimmed V and J ends, which lost 2 bases and 5 bases, there was a span of 15 bases. CDR1 and CDR2 from the germline V gene are SGHTA and FQGNSA. The CDR3 here is CASSLLAAGGETQYF. The DNA of the CDR3 is TGTGCCAGCAGCTTACTAGCGGCAGGGGGGGAGACCCAGTACTTC.

This clone has just one count. This rearrangement joins TRBV11-2 to TRBJ2-3; 7 bases match TRBD1. There are 14 residues in the CDR3. Germline V lookup: CDR1 SGHAT, CDR2 FQNNGV. V lost 4 bases, J lost 2 bases, and 3 bases stayed unmatched. CDR3 DNA sequence: TGTGCCAGCAGCTCGGGACAGATCACAGATACGCAGTATTTT. This sequence encodes CASSSGQITDTQYF.

The CDR3 reads CASSQGNGETQYF. CDR3 coding DNA: TGTGCCAGTAGTCAGGGGAATGGGGAGACCCAGTACTTC. This chain joins TRBV19 and TRBJ2-5; D perhaps matches TRBD1 (6 bases). The CDR3 is made up of 13 amino acids. Germline V gene lookup returns CDR1 LNHDA and CDR2 SQIVND (reference sequence). The V and J ends lost 5 bases and 5 bases respectively, with 12 bases between them. The full variable domain, in which reference TRBV19 and TRBJ2-5 provide the parts outside the CDR3, is DGGITQSPKYLFRKEGQNVTLSCEQNLNHDAMYWYRQDPGQGLRLIYYSQIVNDFQKGDIAEGYSVSREKKESFPLTVTSAQKNPTAFYLCASSQGNGETQYFGPGTRLLVL.

The chain links TRBV10-1 to TRBJ2-7, with D possibly being TRBD1 (6 bases). The CDR3 consists of 14 residues. Germline V CDR1 and CDR2: WNHNN, SYGVQD (reference sequence). Trimming stripped 5 bases from V and 1 base from J, with 12 bases between. In DNA form, the CDR3 reads TGCGCCAGCAGTCAGGACAGTTCATCCTACGAGCAGTACTTC. This encodes CASSQDSSSYEQYF.

The chain has TRBV15 and TRBJ2-2; 8 nucleotides agree with TRBD2. The V and J ends lost 0 bases and 5 bases, in that order; junction bases with no gene match: 8. This CDR3 comprises 17 residues. The germline V gene has CDR1 LNHNV and CDR2 YYDKDF (reference sequence). CDR3 protein: CATSREWLLAATGELFF. The CDR3 DNA sequence: TGTGCCACCAGCAGAGAATGGTTACTAGCGGCAACCGGGGAGCTGTTTTTT.